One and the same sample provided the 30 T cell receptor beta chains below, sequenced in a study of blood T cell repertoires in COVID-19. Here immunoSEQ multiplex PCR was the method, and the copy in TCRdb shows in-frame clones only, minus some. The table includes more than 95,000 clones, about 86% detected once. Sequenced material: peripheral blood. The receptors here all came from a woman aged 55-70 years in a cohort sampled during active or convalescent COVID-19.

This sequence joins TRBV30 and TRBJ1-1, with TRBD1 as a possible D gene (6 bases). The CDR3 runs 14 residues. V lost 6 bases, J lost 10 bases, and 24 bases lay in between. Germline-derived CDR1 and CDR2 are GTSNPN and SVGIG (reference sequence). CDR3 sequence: CACNPQGLWVGAFF. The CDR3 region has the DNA TGTGCCTGTAACCCGCAGGGGCTGTGGGTAGGAGCTTTCTTT.

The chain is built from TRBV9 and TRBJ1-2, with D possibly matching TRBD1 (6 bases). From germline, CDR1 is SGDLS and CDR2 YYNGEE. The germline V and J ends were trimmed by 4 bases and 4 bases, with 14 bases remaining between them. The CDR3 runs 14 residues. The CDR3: CASSPRGGGYGYTF. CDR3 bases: TGTGCCAGCAGCCCGAGGGGGGGCGGCTATGGCTACACCTTC.

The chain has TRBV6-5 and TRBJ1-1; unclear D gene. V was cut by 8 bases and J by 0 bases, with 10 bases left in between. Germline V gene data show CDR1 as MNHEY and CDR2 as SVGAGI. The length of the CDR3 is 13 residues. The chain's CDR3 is CASRLEMNTEAFF. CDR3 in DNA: TGTGCCAGCCGGTTGGAGATGAACACTGAAGCTTTCTTT.

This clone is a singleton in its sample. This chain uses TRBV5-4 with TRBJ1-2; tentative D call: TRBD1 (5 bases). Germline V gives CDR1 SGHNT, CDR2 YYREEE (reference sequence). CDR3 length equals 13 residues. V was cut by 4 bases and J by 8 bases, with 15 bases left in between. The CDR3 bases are TGTGCCAGCAGCCCGGGCGGGGCAGGAGGCTACACCTTC. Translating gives CASSPGGAGGYTF.

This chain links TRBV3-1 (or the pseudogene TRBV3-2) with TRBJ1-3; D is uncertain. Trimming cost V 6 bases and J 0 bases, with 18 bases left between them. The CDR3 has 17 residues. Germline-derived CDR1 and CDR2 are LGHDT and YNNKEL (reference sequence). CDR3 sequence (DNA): TGTGCCAGCAGACCGCTGGGAGGTCGGCACTCTGGAAACACCATATATTTT. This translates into CASRPLGGRHSGNTIYF.

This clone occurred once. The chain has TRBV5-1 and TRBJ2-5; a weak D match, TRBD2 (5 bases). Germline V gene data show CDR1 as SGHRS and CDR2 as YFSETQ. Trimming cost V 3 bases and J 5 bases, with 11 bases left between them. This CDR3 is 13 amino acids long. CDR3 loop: CASSSLGEETQYF. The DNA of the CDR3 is TGCGCCAGCAGCTCCCTCGGGGAGGAGACCCAGTACTTC.

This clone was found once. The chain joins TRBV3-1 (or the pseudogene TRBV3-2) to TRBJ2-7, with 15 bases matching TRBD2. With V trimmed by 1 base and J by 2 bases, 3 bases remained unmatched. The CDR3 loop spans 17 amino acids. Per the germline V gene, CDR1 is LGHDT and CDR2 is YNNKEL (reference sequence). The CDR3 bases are TGTGCCAGCAGCCAAGGGACTAGCGGGAGGGCCCCCTACGAGCAGTACTTC. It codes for CASSQGTSGRAPYEQYF.

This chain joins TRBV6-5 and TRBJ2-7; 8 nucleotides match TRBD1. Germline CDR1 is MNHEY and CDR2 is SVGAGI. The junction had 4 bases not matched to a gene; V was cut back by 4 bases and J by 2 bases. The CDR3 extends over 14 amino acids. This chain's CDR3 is CASSWTGNAYEQYF. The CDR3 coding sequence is TGTGCCAGCAGTTGGACAGGGAATGCCTACGAGCAGTACTTC.

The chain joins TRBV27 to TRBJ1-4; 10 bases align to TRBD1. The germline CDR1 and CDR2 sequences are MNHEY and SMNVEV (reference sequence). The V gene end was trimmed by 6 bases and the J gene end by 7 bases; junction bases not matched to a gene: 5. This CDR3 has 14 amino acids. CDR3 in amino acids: CASSFGTGVEKLFF. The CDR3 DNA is TGTGCCAGCAGCTTCGGGACAGGGGTTGAAAAACTGTTTTTT.

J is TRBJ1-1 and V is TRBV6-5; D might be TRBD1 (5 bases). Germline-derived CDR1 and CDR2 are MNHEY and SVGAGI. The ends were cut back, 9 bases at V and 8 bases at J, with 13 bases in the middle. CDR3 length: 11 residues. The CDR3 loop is CASKKGLEAFF. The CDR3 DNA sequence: TGTGCCAGTAAAAAGGGGCTGGAAGCTTTCTTT.

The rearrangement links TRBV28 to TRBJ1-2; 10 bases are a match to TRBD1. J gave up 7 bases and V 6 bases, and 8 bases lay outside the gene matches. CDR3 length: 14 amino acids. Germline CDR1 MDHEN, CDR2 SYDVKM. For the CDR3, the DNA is TGTGCCAGCAGCGGGGACAGGGGTGTTATTGGCTACACCTTC. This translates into CASSGDRGVIGYTF.

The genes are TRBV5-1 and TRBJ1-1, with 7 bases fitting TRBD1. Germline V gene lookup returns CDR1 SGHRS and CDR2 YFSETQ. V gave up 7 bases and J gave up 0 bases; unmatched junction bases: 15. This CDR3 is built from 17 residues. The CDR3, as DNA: TGCGCCAGCGCGGCAGCGGGCAGGGGGAATTTGAACACTGAAGCTTTCTTT. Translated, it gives CASAAAGRGNLNTEAFF.

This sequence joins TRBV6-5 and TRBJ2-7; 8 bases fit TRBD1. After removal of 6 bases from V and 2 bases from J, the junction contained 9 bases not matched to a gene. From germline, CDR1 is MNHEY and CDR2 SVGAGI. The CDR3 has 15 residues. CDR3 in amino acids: CASRLGWDRTYEQYF. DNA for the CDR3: TGTGCCAGCAGGTTAGGGTGGGACAGGACCTACGAGCAGTACTTC.

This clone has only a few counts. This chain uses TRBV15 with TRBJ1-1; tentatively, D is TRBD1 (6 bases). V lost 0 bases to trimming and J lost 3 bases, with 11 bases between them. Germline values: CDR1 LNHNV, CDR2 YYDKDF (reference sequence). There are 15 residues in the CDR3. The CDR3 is CATSRDQGRDTEAFF. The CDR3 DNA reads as TGTGCCACCAGCAGAGATCAGGGGAGGGACACTGAAGCTTTCTTT.

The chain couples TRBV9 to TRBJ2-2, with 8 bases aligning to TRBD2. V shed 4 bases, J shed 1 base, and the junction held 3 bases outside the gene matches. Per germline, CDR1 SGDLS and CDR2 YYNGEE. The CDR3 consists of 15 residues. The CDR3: CASSPGLVNTGELFF. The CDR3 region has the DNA TGTGCCAGCAGCCCGGGACTAGTGAACACCGGGGAGCTGTTTTTT.

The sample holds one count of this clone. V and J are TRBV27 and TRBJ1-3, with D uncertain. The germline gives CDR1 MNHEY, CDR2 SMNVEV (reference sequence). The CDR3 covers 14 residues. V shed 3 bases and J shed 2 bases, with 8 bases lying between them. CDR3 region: CASSLGGAGNTIYF. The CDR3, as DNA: TGTGCCAGCAGTTTGGGCGGGGCTGGAAACACCATATATTTT.

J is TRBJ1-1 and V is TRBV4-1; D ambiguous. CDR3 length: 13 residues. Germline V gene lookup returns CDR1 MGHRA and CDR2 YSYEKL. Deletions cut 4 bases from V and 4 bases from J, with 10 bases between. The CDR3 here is CASSRAGGTEAFF. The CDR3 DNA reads TGCGCCAGCAGCCGGGCGGGTGGCACTGAAGCTTTCTTT.

As DNA, the CDR3 is TGTGCCAGCAGCCAAGAACGGGATACGCAGTATTTT. Translation gives CASSQERDTQYF. The chain employs TRBV3-1 (or the pseudogene TRBV3-2) and TRBJ2-3; D uncertain. Per the germline V gene, CDR1 is LGHDT and CDR2 is YNNKEL (reference sequence). V dropped 0 bases and J dropped 6 bases, with 4 bases sitting between them. The CDR3 sequence is 12 residues long.

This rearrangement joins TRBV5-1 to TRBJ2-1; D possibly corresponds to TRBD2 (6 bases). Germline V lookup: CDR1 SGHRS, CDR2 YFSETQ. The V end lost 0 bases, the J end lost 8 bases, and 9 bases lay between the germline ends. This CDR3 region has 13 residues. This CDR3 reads CASSLDWGDEQFF. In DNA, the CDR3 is TGCGCCAGCAGCTTGGACTGGGGGGATGAGCAGTTCTTC.

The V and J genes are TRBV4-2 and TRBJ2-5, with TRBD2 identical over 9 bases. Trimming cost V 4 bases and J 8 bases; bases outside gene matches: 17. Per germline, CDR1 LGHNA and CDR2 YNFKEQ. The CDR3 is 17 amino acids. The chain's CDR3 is CASSPRGGLAQLDTQYF. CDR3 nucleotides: TGTGCCAGCAGCCCGAGAGGGGGACTAGCTCAACTAGACACCCAGTACTTC.

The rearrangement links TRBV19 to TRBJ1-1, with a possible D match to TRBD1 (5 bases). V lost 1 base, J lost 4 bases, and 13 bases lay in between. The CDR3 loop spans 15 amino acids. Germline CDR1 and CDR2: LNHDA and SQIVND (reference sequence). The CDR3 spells CASSIVGGGSTEAFF. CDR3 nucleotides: TGTGCCAGTAGTATAGTCGGGGGGGGGAGCACTGAAGCTTTCTTT.

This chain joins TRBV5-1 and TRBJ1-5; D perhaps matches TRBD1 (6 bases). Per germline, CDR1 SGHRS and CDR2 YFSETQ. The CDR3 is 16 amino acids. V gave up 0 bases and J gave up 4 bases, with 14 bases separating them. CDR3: CASSLDGGGLNQPQHF. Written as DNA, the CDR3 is TGCGCCAGCAGCTTGGACGGTGGGGGCCTTAATCAGCCCCAGCATTTT.

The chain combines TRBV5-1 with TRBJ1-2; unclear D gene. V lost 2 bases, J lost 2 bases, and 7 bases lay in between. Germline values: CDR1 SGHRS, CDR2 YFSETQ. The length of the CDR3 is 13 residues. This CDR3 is CASSFSLNYGYTF. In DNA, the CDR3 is TGCGCCAGCAGCTTTTCCTTAAACTATGGCTACACCTTC.

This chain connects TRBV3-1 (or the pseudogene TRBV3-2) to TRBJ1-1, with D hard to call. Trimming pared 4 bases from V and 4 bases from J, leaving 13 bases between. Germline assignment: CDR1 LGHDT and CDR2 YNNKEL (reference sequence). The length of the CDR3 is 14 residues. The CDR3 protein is CASSLSGEGTEAFF. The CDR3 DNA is TGTGCCAGCAGCCTTTCTGGAGAGGGCACTGAAGCTTTCTTT.

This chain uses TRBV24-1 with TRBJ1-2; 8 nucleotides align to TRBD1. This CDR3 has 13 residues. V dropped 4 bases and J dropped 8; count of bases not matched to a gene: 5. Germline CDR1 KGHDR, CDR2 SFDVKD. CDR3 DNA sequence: TGTGCCACCAGTGACCCTGACAGGGGAGGCTACACCTTC. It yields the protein CATSDPDRGGYTF.

The DNA for the CDR3 is TGTGCCAGCAGCCCGCCCCAGGAGGTTGAGCAGTTCTTC. This sequence encodes CASSPPQEVEQFF. The chain carries TRBV3-1 (or the pseudogene TRBV3-2) and TRBJ2-1; possible D gene TRBD2, 5 bases. Trimming pared 4 bases from V and 9 bases from J, leaving 13 bases between. The CDR3 spans 13 residues. Per the germline V gene, CDR1 is LGHDT and CDR2 is YNNKEL (reference sequence).

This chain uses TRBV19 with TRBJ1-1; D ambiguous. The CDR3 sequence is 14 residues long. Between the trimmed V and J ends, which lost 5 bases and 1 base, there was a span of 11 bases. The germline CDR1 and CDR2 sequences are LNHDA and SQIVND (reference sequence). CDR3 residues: CASSLNLKNTEAFF. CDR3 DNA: TGTGCCAGTAGTTTGAACCTAAAGAACACTGAAGCTTTCTTT.

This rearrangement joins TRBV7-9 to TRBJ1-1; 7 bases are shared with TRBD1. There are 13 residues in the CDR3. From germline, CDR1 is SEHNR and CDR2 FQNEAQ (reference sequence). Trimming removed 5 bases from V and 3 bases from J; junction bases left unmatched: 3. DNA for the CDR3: TGTGCCAGCAGCCGGGGACAGTACACTGAAGCTTTCTTT. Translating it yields CASSRGQYTEAFF.

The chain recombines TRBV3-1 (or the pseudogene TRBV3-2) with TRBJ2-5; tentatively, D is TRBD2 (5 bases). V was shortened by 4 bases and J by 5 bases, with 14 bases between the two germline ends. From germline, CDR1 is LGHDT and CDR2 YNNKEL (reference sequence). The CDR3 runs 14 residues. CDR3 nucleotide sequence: TGTGCCAGCAGCCGTAGGACTGTTGCGGAGACCCAGTACTTC. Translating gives CASSRRTVAETQYF.

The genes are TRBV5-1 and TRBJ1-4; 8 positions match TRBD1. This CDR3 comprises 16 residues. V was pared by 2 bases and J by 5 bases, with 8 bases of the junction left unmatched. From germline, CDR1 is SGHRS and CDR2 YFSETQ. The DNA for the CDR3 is TGCGCCAGCAGCTTCTTTCAGGGGGCCATCAATGAAAAACTGTTTTTT. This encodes CASSFFQGAINEKLFF.